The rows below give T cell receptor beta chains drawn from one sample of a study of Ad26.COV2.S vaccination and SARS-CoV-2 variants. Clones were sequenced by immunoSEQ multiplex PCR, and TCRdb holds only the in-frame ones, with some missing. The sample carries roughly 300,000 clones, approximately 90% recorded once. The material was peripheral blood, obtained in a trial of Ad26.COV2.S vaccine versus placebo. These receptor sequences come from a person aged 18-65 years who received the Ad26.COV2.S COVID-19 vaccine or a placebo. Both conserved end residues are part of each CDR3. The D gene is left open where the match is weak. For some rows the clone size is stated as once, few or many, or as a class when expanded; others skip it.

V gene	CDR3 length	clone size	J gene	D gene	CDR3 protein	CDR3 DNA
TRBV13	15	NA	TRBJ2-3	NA	CASSLRTHARDTQYF	TGTGCCAGCAGCTTAAGAACTCACGCCCGTGATACGCAGTATTTT
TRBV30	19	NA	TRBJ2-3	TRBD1	CAWSVRTGGVFSSADTQYF	TGTGCCTGGAGTGTAAGGACAGGGGGCGTATTTTCGTCCGCGGATACGCAGTATTTT
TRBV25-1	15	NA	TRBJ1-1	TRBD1	CASSEETGGDTEAFF	TGTGCCAGCAGTGAGGAGACAGGGGGTGACACTGAAGCTTTCTTT
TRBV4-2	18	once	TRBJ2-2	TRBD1	CASSHEDRGVYGTGELFF	TGTGCCAGCAGCCATGAGGACAGGGGAGTATATGGGACCGGGGAGCTGTTTTTT
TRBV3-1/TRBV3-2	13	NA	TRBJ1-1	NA	CASSQVAGTEAFF	TGTGCCAGCAGCCAAGTCGCCGGCACTGAAGCTTTCTTT
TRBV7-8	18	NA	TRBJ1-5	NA	CASSLALQGQASNQPQHF	TGTGCCAGCAGCTTAGCGCTCCAGGGGCAGGCTAGCAATCAGCCCCAGCATTTT
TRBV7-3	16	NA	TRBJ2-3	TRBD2	CASSSASGTSTDTQYF	TGTGCCAGCAGCTCTGCCAGCGGGACCAGCACAGATACGCAGTATTTT
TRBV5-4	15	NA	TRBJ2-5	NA	CASSTPTGNQETQYF	TGTGCCAGCAGCACCCCTACAGGGAACCAAGAGACCCAGTACTTC
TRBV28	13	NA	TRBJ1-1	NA	CASERDYGAEAFF	TGTGCCAGCGAACGGGACTATGGCGCTGAAGCTTTCTTT
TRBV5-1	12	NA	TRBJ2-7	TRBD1	CASSSDRVEQYF	TGCGCCAGCAGCTCCGACAGGGTCGAGCAGTACTTC
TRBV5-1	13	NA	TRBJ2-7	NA	CASSLTTGYEQYF	TGCGCCAGCAGCCTTACTACAGGATACGAGCAGTACTTC
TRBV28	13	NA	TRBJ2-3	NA	CASSLTSSHTQYF	TGTGCCAGCAGCTTAACTAGTTCCCATACGCAGTATTTT
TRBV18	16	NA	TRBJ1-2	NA	CASSRDPDGANYGYTF	TGTGCCAGCTCACGGGACCCTGATGGGGCTAACTATGGCTACACCTTC
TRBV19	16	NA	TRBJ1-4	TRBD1	CASSIPGTAFNEKLFF	TGTGCCAGTAGTATACCCGGGACAGCCTTTAATGAAAAACTGTTTTTT
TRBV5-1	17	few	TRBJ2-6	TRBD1	CASSFETGGAAANVLTF	TGCGCCAGCAGCTTTGAGACAGGGGGCGCAGCGGCCAACGTCCTGACTTTC
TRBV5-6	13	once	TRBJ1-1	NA	CASSPRVGTEAFF	TGTGCCAGCAGCCCCAGGGTAGGCACTGAAGCTTTCTTT
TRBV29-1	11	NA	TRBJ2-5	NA	CSVAGEETQYF	TGCAGCGTTGCAGGGGAAGAGACCCAGTACTTC
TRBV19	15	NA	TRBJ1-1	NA	CASSRKLVENTEAFF	TGTGCCAGTAGTAGGAAATTAGTCGAGAACACTGAAGCTTTCTTT
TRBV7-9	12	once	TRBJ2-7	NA	CASSLGAYEQYF	TGTGCCAGCAGCTTAGGTGCATACGAGCAGTACTTC
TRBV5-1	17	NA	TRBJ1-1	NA	CASSYRGAHILNTEAFF	TGCGCCAGCAGCTACCGGGGGGCCCACATTTTGAACACTGAAGCTTTCTTT
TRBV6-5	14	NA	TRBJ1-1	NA	CASSYIRASRRAFF	TGTGCCAGCAGTTACATTCGTGCCTCCAGGCGAGCTTTCTTT
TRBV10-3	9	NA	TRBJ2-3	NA	CASTDTQYF	TGTGCCAGCACAGATACGCAGTATTTT
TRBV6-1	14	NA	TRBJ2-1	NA	CASSETKGTHEQFF	TGTGCCAGCAGTGAAACTAAGGGTACGCATGAGCAGTTCTTC
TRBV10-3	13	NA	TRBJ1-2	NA	CAISGRGERGYTF	TGTGCCATCAGTGGAAGGGGGGAACGAGGCTACACCTTC
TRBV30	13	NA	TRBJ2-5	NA	CAWRTGITETQYF	TGTGCCTGGAGAACAGGGATAACGGAGACCCAGTACTTC
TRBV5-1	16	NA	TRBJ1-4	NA	CASSLQVGQRDEKLFF	TGCGCCAGCAGCTTACAGGTGGGGCAACGAGATGAAAAACTGTTTTTT
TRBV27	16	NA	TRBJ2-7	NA	CASSFPPGHVRYEQYF	TGTGCCAGCAGTTTTCCACCCGGACACGTTCGATACGAGCAGTACTTC